The clone carrying this TCR beta chain occurred many times. The record originates from a study of regulatory T cells in long-lasting Graves disease. Study-wide context: Those Graves' patients who were newly diagnosed had been on antithyroid drugs under 3 months.

CDR3 length equals 10 residues. Trimming stripped 4 bases from V and 6 bases from J, with 5 bases between. Germline V CDR1 and CDR2: DFQATT, SNEGSKA (reference sequence). The time point: newly diagnosed GD, antithyroid drugs for less than 3 months. PBMC RNA was the source of the TCR library. Libraries of TCR beta came from iRepertoire HTBI primers plus Arm-PCR of CDR3 regions. TCRdb reanalysed the multiplex PCR reads using MiXCR and keeps one entry per CDR3 protein. The table lists roughly 420,000 distinct CDR3 sequences, 12% to 15% of them singletons. Separately, the same data were catalogued under a study of T cells in Graves' hyperthyroidism and ophthalmopathy. From that study: Patients aged 18 to 65 had newly diagnosed hyperthyroidism of under 2 months' duration. HTBI primers were the set used in a first-round RT-PCR of the TCR CDR3.

Sequencing was performed on peripheral blood mononuclear cells (PBMCs), taken at new diagnosis, from a patient treated with antithyroid drugs. J is TRBJ2-3 and V is TRBV20-1; the D is unclear. The TCR sequence derives from a woman between 50 and 59 years old with Graves disease. In nucleotides, the CDR3 is TGCAGTGCTAATCGGGATACGCAGTATTTT. Amino acid sequence: CSANRDTQYF.